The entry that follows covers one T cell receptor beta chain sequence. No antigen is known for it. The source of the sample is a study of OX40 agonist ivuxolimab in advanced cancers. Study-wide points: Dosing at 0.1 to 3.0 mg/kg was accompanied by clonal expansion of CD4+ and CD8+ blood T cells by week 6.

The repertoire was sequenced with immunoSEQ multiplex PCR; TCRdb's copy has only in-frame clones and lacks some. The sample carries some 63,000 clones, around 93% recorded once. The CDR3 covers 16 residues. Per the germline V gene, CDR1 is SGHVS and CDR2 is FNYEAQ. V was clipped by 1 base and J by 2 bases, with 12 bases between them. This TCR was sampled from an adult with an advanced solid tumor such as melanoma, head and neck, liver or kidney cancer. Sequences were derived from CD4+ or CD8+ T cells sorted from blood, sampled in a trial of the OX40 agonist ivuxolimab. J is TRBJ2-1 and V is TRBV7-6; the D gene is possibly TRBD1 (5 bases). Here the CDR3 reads CASSLVAQGAYNEQFF. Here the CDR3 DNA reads TGTGCCAGCAGCTTAGTAGCCCAGGGCGCCTACAATGAGCAGTTCTTC.